The rows below give T cell receptor beta chains drawn from one sample of a study of T cells after yellow fever vaccination. TCRdb processed the 5' RACE reads anew with MiXCR; each CDR3 protein has one entry. The sample has 200,000 to 300,000 distinct CDR3 sequences; around 3.5% are singletons. Sequencing used PBMCs, obtained 15 days after the yellow fever booster vaccination. Receptors originate from a man aged 18 to 35 who received the YFV17D yellow fever vaccine. The CDR3 runs from the conserved cysteine through the conserved F or W. A D gene is named only where the DNA matches it firmly. Clone size is not always given. Where it is, it says once, few, many or a class for expanded clones.

j_call v_call clone_size d_call cdr3_length cdr3_nt cdr3_aa
TRBJ2-3 TRBV15 many TRBD2 16 TGTGCCACCAGACCCACGCGGGGGGCAAGCACAGATACGCAGTATTTT CATRPTRGASTDTQYF
TRBJ2-2 TRBV12-3/TRBV12-4 - - 14 TGTGCCAGCGGGTTCATATCTAACACCGGGGAGCTGTTTTTT CASGFISNTGELFF
TRBJ2-3 TRBV20-1 - TRBD2 16 TGCAGTGCTACCTCTAGCGGGGGGGCCGGCACAGATACGCAGTATTTT CSATSSGGAGTDTQYF
TRBJ1-1 TRBV12-3/TRBV12-4 many TRBD1 15 TGTGCCAGCAGTTTTGGACAGGGGGGTGTGGCTGAAGCTTTCTTT CASSFGQGGVAEAFF
TRBJ1-6 TRBV9 many TRBD1 17 TGTGCCAGCAGCGCTTCGGGGGGGAGACAGGGGACTTCACCCCTCCACTTT CASSASGGRQGTSPLHF
TRBJ1-1 TRBV20-1 many - 13 TGCAGTGCGGCACGCTATCGGGGTACTGAAGCTTTCTTT CSAARYRGTEAFF
TRBJ1-5 TRBV20-1 many - 13 TGCAGTGCCCGATTTTTTGAGGATCAGCCCCAGCATTTT CSARFFEDQPQHF
TRBJ2-1 TRBV5-1 many TRBD2 15 TGCGCCAGCAGCGCCGGGACTAGTTGGTTCAATGAGCAGTTCTTC CASSAGTSWFNEQFF
TRBJ1-6 TRBV9 many - 14 TGTGCCAGCAGCGAAGGGACGGGGAATTCACCCCTCCACTTT CASSEGTGNSPLHF
TRBJ2-3 TRBV6-5 many - 11 TGTGCCAGCAGGTCAGCAGATACGCAGTATTTT CASRSADTQYF
TRBJ2-2 TRBV30 few - 13 TGTGCCTGGAAAGGACAGATGACCGGGGAGCTGTTTTTT CAWKGQMTGELFF
TRBJ2-1 TRBV12-5 many - 14 TGTGCTAGTGGTTTGGTACGTCTGTACAATGAGCAGTTCTTC CASGLVRLYNEQFF
TRBJ1-4 TRBV5-1 many - 15 TGCGCCAGCAGCTTGGCCCCGGGAGGCGATGAAAAACTGTTTTTT CASSLAPGGDEKLFF
TRBJ2-3 TRBV15 many TRBD1 17 TGTGCCACCAGCAGAGGTGCCGGGACAGGGGGCGGGGATACGCAGTATTTT CATSRGAGTGGGDTQYF
TRBJ2-7 TRBV4-2 many - 11 TGTGCCAGCAGTGGAGCCTACGAGCAGTACTTC CASSGAYEQYF
TRBJ2-1 TRBV5-1 many TRBD2 17 TGCGCCAGCAGCCCCGGGACTAGCGGGGGGCCAATGGCTGAGCAGTTCTTC CASSPGTSGGPMAEQFF
TRBJ2-1 TRBV5-1 many - 13 TGCGCCAGCAGCTTGGACGGGTATTACGAGCAGTTCTTC CASSLDGYYEQFF
TRBJ1-6 TRBV5-6 many - 16 TGTGCCAGCAGCTTGGACGTAAGAGATACGAATTCACCCCTCCACTTT CASSLDVRDTNSPLHF
TRBJ1-2 TRBV20-1 many TRBD1 13 TGCAGTGCCGAGAGACAGGGCCCCCTTGGCTACACCTTC CSAERQGPLGYTF
TRBJ2-2 TRBV12-3/TRBV12-4 many TRBD2 15 TGTGCCAGCAGTTCTAGCGGGGGACCCACCGGGGAGCTGTTTTTT CASSSSGGPTGELFF
TRBJ2-5 TRBV7-2 many TRBD2 17 TGTGCCAGCAGCGAGACTAGCGGGGGGCCCACTCAAGAGACCCAGTACTTC CASSETSGGPTQETQYF
TRBJ1-2 TRBV6-1 many - 11 TGTGCCATCGCCTCGGCGGCTGACTACACCTTC CAIASAADYTF
TRBJ2-5 TRBV7-2 many TRBD2 19 TGTGCCAGCAGCTTAAGGGCTAGCGGGGCAACCACGAGGGTAGAGACCCAGTACTTC CASSLRASGATTRVETQYF
TRBJ2-7 TRBV12-3/TRBV12-4 many - 14 TGTGCCAGCAGCCCCGTCCCGGTAGGCTACGAGCAGTACTTC CASSPVPVGYEQYF
TRBJ1-2 TRBV20-1 many - 13 TGCAGTGCTAGAGTAGGGGCAGGGCGAGGCTACACCTTC CSARVGAGRGYTF
TRBJ1-1 TRBV4-2 many TRBD1 13 TGTGCCAGCACCCAGGGGGGGGGGACTGAAGCTTTCTTT CASTQGGGTEAFF
TRBJ2-7 TRBV3-1 many - 16 TGTGCCAGCAGCCCTTATACCGGGACGGTCTCCTACGAGCAGTACTTC CASSPYTGTVSYEQYF
TRBJ2-2 TRBV7-2 many - 15 TGTGCCAGCAGTTCCGGGACCCGAAACACCGGGGAGCTGTTTTTT CASSSGTRNTGELFF
TRBJ2-1 TRBV6-2/TRBV6-3 many TRBD2 13 TGTGCCAGCAGTGTAGCGGGGGGGCGTGAGCAGTTCTTC CASSVAGGREQFF
TRBJ2-5 TRBV18 many - 11 TGTGCCAGCAGCCCTCAGGAGACCCAGTACTTC CASSPQETQYF
TRBJ1-2 TRBV5-1 many - 15 TGCGCCAGCAGCCAATGGCCAGGACCCGCTTATGGCTACACCTTC CASSQWPGPAYGYTF
TRBJ2-3 TRBV10-3 many TRBD1 18 TGTGCCATCAGTGAGTCAAACTCCCCAGGGGGCTGGGCAGATACGCAGTATTTT CAISESNSPGGWADTQYF
TRBJ1-5 TRBV15 - - 14 TGTGCCACCAGCAGAGGTTCACGCAATCAGCCCCAGCATTTT CATSRGSRNQPQHF
TRBJ2-2 TRBV18 many - 13 TGTGCCAGCTCACCAGCCCGGAACGGGGAGCTGTTTTTT CASSPARNGELFF
TRBJ2-5 TRBV5-5 many - 13 TGTGCCAGCAGCCCCCAGGACCAAGAGACCCAGTACTTC CASSPQDQETQYF
TRBJ1-1 TRBV5-1 - - 12 TGCGCCAGGAGCTTAGGGCGAACTGAAGCTTTCTTT CARSLGRTEAFF